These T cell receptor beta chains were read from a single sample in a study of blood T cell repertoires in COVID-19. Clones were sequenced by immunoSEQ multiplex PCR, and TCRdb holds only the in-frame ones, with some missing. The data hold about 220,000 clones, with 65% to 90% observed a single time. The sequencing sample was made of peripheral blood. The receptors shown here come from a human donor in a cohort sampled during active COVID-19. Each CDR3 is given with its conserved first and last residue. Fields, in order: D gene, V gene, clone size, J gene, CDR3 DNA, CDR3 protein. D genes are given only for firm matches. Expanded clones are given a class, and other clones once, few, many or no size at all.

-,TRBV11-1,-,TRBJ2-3,TGTGCCAGCAGCCCGTCGGACAGAGGGAATACGCAGTATTTT,CASSPSDRGNTQYF
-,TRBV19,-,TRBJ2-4,TGTGCCAGTAGTGCGACAGGTTTAGCCAAAAACATTCAGTACTTC,CASSATGLAKNIQYF
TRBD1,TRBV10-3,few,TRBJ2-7,TGTGCCATCAATACGGGACAGGGCTACGAGCAGTACTTC,CAINTGQGYEQYF
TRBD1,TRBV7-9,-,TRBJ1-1,TGTGCCAGCAGCGTAAGGGACAGGAGGAACACTGAAGCTTTCTTT,CASSVRDRRNTEAFF
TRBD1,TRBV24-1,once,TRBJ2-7,TGTGCCACCAGTGAAACCGGGACAGGGTCCTACGAGCAGTACTTC,CATSETGTGSYEQYF
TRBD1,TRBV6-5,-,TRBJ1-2,TGTGCCAGTGGGCCCTTCGGGACAGCTAACTATGGCTACACCTTC,CASGPFGTANYGYTF
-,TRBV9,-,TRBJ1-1,TGTGCCAGCAGCTCCCGGGTCCTGAACACTGAAGCTTTCTTT,CASSSRVLNTEAFF
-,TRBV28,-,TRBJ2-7,TGTGCCAGCAGCCTCCGCGGCTCCTACGAGCAGTACTTC,CASSLRGSYEQYF
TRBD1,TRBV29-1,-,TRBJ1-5,TGCAGCGCCGGACAGGGGAGTCAGCCCCAGCATTTT,CSAGQGSQPQHF
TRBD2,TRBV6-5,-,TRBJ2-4,TGTGCCAGCAGTTACTCCCGGGGAAGCGGGAGAGGTATTCAGTACTTC,CASSYSRGSGRGIQYF
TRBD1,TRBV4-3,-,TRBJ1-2,TGCGCCAGCAGCCAGGCACCGGGACAGGTTAACTATGGCTACACCTTC,CASSQAPGQVNYGYTF
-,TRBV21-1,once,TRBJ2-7,-,CASSKWAVGSGRSYEQYF
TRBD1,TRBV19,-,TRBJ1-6,TGTGCCAGTAGGACAGGGCATAGCTCCTATAATTCACCCCTCCACTTT,CASRTGHSSYNSPLHF
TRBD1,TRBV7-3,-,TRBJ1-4,TGTGCCAGCAGCCTAGGACAGGGTAACGAAAAACTGTTTTTT,CASSLGQGNEKLFF
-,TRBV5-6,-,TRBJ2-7,TGTGCCAGCAGCTTGGAATGGGGCCCCTACGAGCAGTACTTC,CASSLEWGPYEQYF
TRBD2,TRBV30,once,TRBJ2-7,TGTGCCTGGACAGGACTAGCGGGGTACGAGCAGTACTTC,CAWTGLAGYEQYF
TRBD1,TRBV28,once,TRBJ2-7,TGTGCCAGCAGTAAGGGGACAGCGGTTTTTCTGGAGCAGTACTTC,CASSKGTAVFLEQYF
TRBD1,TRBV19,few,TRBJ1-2,TGTGCCAGTACCAGGGACAGGGGGACTAACTATGGCTACACCTTC,CASTRDRGTNYGYTF
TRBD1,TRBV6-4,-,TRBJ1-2,TGTGCCAGCAGCCGGACAGGGGACTATGGCTACACCTTC,CASSRTGDYGYTF
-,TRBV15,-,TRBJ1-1,TGTGCCACCAGCAGAGAACATAACACTGAAGCTTTCTTT,CATSREHNTEAFF